Listed below are T cell receptor beta chains from one sample, sequenced in a study of shared clonotypes between healthy human individuals. Data came from immunoSEQ multiplex PCR; TCRdb stores just in-frame clones and leaves some out. Of roughly 1.5 million clones in the sample, under 99% were seen once. Sequenced material: naive CD4+ T cells sorted from blood. The receptors originated from a young man in good health. CDR3s include the opening cysteine and the closing phenylalanine or tryptophan. D genes are given only for firm matches. Clone size is not always given. Where it is, it says once, few, many or a class for expanded clones.

abundance	j_gene	d_gene	v_gene	CDR3nt	CDR3aa
.	TRBJ2-3	.	TRBV7-9	TGTGCCAGCAGCTTAGCGGGAAGCACAGATACGCAGTATTTT	CASSLAGSTDTQYF
once	TRBJ2-5	.	TRBV2	TGTGCCAGCAGTGCCAACGGGCCTGGGGAGACCCAGTACTTC	CASSANGPGETQYF
.	TRBJ2-1	.	TRBV5-6	TGTGCCAGCAGCCCACGATACCCGGGGCACAATGAGCAGTTCTTC	CASSPRYPGHNEQFF
.	TRBJ2-7	.	TRBV4-2	TGTGCCAGCAGCCAAGAGAAGGGGGTCCACTACGAGCAGTACTTC	CASSQEKGVHYEQYF
.	TRBJ2-7	.	TRBV15	TGTGCCACCAGCAGAGATTCTTTCCGGACCCTCAAGCCTGACGAGCAGTACTTC	CATSRDSFRTLKPDEQYF
.	TRBJ2-2	.	TRBV29-1	TGCAGCGTTGAAGCGCTGGGGGCCGGGGAGCTGTTTTTT	CSVEALGAGELFF
.	TRBJ2-1	TRBD2	TRBV5-1	TGCGCCAGCGGGGTAGCGGGAGGCTATGAGCAGTTCTTC	CASGVAGGYEQFF
.	TRBJ2-2	.	TRBV14	TGTGCCAGCAGCCTCCGTAGGACAATGGGGACCGGGGAGCTGTTTTTT	CASSLRRTMGTGELFF
.	TRBJ1-3	TRBD1	TRBV9	TGTGCCAGCAGCCTCGGACAGGGGAGAAACACCATATATTTT	CASSLGQGRNTIYF
.	TRBJ2-7	TRBD2	TRBV5-1	TGCGCCAGCAGTTTTGGGACTAGCGGAATGCGGAACTACGAGCAGTACTTC	CASSFGTSGMRNYEQYF
.	TRBJ1-3	TRBD1	TRBV7-9	TGTGCCAGCAGCCCCCCGGCGGGGACAGCGCTTCGGAACACCATATATTTT	CASSPPAGTALRNTIYF
.	TRBJ2-1	.	TRBV18	TGTGCCAGCTCACCACCGGACAGAAGCTCCTACAATGAGCAGTTCTTC	CASSPPDRSSYNEQFF
.	TRBJ2-1	TRBD1	TRBV18	TGTGCCAGCTCTTCCGACAGGGGGTTAGACGGTGAGCAGTTCTTC	CASSSDRGLDGEQFF
.	TRBJ1-4	.	TRBV18	TGTGCCAGCTCACCAAGTTCGGCTAATGAAAAACTGTTTTTT	CASSPSSANEKLFF
few	TRBJ2-1	TRBD2	TRBV13	TGTGCCAGCAGCTTAGACCGTAGCGGGAGCGGCAATGAGCAGTTCTTC	CASSLDRSGSGNEQFF
.	TRBJ2-7	.	TRBV4-3	TGCGCCAGCAGCCATAACAGGGACTTCTCCTACGAGCAGTACTTC	CASSHNRDFSYEQYF
.	TRBJ2-1	.	TRBV27	TGTGCCAGCAGTTTGCGCGAGGGGGATGAGCAGTTCTTC	CASSLREGDEQFF
once	TRBJ1-1	.	TRBV5-8	TGTGCCAGCAATGCCAGGGAGCGGGGTACTGAAGCTTTCTTT	CASNARERGTEAFF
.	TRBJ2-5	TRBD1	TRBV5-1	TGCGCCAGCAGCTTTTTGCAACAACAGGGGGAGACCCAGTACTTC	CASSFLQQQGETQYF
.	TRBJ1-4	.	TRBV19	TGTGCCAGTAGTATAAAGGTGGCAACTAATGAAAAACTGTTTTTT	CASSIKVATNEKLFF
.	TRBJ2-7	.	TRBV2	TGTGCCAGCGATGGGCACAATGCGCAGTACTTC	CASDGHNAQYF
.	TRBJ2-7	TRBD1	TRBV7-9	TGTGCCAGCAGCCCATGGACAGGGGCCGCCCTTTTC	CASSPWTGAALF
.	TRBJ2-7	.	TRBV11-3	TGTGCCAGCAGCTTAGGCGGGACTCCGCCTCAGTACTTC	CASSLGGTPPQYF
once	TRBJ2-2	.	TRBV2	TGTGCCAGCAGGTATAAGGACCGCACCGGGGAGCTGTTTTTT	CASRYKDRTGELFF
.	TRBJ2-5	.	TRBV9	TGTGCCAGCAGCGTAGACGTGGGGCGGGAGACCCAGTACTTC	CASSVDVGRETQYF
.	TRBJ2-1	.	TRBV5-4	TGTGCCAGCAGCTCACCCAGGGGTAGTATAATGGGTAATGAGCAGTTCTTC	CASSSPRGSIMGNEQFF
.	TRBJ2-7	TRBD2	TRBV7-9	TGTGCCAGCAGCTTAGTGGGGAGGGCCCTCGGGCAGTACTTC	CASSLVGRALGQYF
.	TRBJ2-5	.	TRBV10-3	TGTGCCATCAGGGACTTAGAGACCCAGTACTTC	CAIRDLETQYF
once	TRBJ2-7	TRBD1	TRBV7-9	TGTGCCAGCAGCTTCGGGACAGGGGAATTAGTGCAGTACTTC	CASSFGTGELVQYF
once	TRBJ2-1	.	TRBV29-1	TGCAGCGTTGCTACCGCCTTTCAACGGGAGCAGTTCTTC	CSVATAFQREQFF
.	TRBJ2-2	.	TRBV11-2	TGTGCCAGCAGCAGGTTAGGGCTCGGGGAGCTGTTTTTT	CASSRLGLGELFF
.	TRBJ2-3	.	TRBV5-4	TGTGCCAGCAGCTTCAGACGAGGCACAGATACGCAGTATTTT	CASSFRRGTDTQYF